This entry describes one TCR beta chain. The data stem from a study of blood T cell repertoires in COVID-19. About the research overall: Specimens from acute and convalescent COVID-19 originated in the United States, Italy and Spain. The cDNA or gDNA used as material had been derived from T cells, B-cell-depleted T cells, or PBMCs.

Original handling: Estimation of nucleated cell counts relied on the amplification of reference gene primers. The method was immunoSEQ multiplex PCR; TCRdb's version includes in-frame clones alone and lacks a portion of them. The V and J calls and clone size come from that table; D and trimming were worked out from the DNA. The table lists 100,000 to 150,000 clones, about 89% of them singletons. In germline, CDR1 is LNHDA, CDR2 SQIVND (reference sequence). The V gene end was trimmed by 8 bases and the J gene end by 1 base; junction bases not matched to a gene: 9. The CDR3 contains 18 residues. Sequencing was done on a sample of peripheral blood. The chain links TRBV19 to TRBJ2-6, with 12 bases lining up with TRBD1. The source of this sequence is a man over 45 with active or convalescent COVID-19. DNA of the CDR3: TGTGCCAGTCTCAGCGGGGACAGGGGGCGGTCTGGGGCCAACGTCCTGACTTTC. As protein: CASLSGDRGRSGANVLTF.